This passage covers 20 T cell receptor beta chains from one sample sequenced in a study of cytomegalovirus exposure and HLA in healthy donors. PCR used 60 Vbeta primers and 13 Jbeta primers. Data came from immunoSEQ multiplex PCR; TCRdb stores just in-frame clones and leaves some out. The data hold 93,000 or so clones, with 75% to 85% observed a single time. The source material was PBMCs. The receptor set was obtained from a young woman in good health and CMV-seropositive.

This chain joins TRBV7-2 and TRBJ2-7; 7 bases align to TRBD2. Per germline, CDR1 SGHTA and CDR2 FQGNSA. The CDR3 has 15 amino acids. V was clipped by 3 bases and J by 3 bases; unmatched bases: 8. CDR3 sequence reads: CASSFLAEPVYEQYF. DNA for the CDR3: TGTGCCAGCAGCTTTCTAGCGGAGCCGGTCTACGAGCAGTACTTC.

The chain carries TRBV5-4 and TRBJ2-5; 9 bases line up with TRBD2. The DNA end lines up better with TRBJ2-7; the J call may be wrong. The germline V gene has CDR1 SGHNT and CDR2 YYREEE (reference sequence). CDR3 size: 15 residues. The CDR3 bases are TGTGCCAGCAGCTTCGCGGGAGGGCCGAGGTACGAGCAGTACTTC. This sequence encodes CASSFAGGPRYEQYF.

V gene TRBV19 combines with J gene TRBJ1-4; 10 bases match TRBD1. CDR3 length equals 13 residues. The ends lost 8 bases at V and 6 bases at J; junction bases unmatched: 3. Germline V gene sequence: CDR1 LNHDA, CDR2 SQIVND (reference sequence). The CDR3 nucleotides read TGTGCCAGTTCGACAGGGGGCTATGAAAAACTGTTTTTT. Translation gives CASSTGGYEKLFF.

The gene calls are TRBV4-1 and TRBJ2-3; a possible D gene is TRBD2 (6 bases). CDR3 length: 17 residues. Germline V gene data show CDR1 as MGHRA and CDR2 as YSYEKL. Trimming cost V 1 base and J 10 bases, with 24 bases left between them. The chain's CDR3 is CASSQALFAGLMGAQYF. The CDR3 DNA reads as TGCGCCAGCAGCCAAGCCCTATTTGCGGGGCTCATGGGTGCGCAGTATTTT.

CDR3 residues: CASSFSSQETQYF. The DNA of the CDR3 is TGTGCCAGCAGTTTTTCTAGCCAAGAGACCCAGTACTTC. This sequence joins TRBV28 and TRBJ2-5, with no clear D. This CDR3 contains 13 residues. Germline V gene sequence: CDR1 MDHEN, CDR2 SYDVKM. The germline V and J ends were trimmed by 3 bases and 1 base, with 6 bases remaining between them.

The V call is TRBV5-1, the J call TRBJ2-1; 12 bases map to TRBD2. The V gene end was trimmed by 2 bases and the J gene end by 9 bases; junction bases not matched to a gene: 15. This CDR3 comprises 18 residues. The germline V gene has CDR1 SGHRS and CDR2 YFSETQ. This CDR3 reads CASSFHLERLAGEAEQFF. The CDR3, as DNA: TGCGCCAGCAGCTTCCACCTCGAGAGACTAGCGGGAGAAGCTGAGCAGTTCTTC. Variable domain in full (rest from reference TRBV5-1 and TRBJ2-1): KAGVTQTPRYLIKTRGQQVTLSCSPISGHRSVSWYQQTPGQGLQFLFEYFSETQRNKGNFPGRFSGRQFSNSRSEMNVSTLELGDSALYLCASSFHLERLAGEAEQFFGPGTRLTVL.

The chain recombines TRBV6-4 with TRBJ1-1; 11 nucleotides align to TRBD1. Germline CDR1 and CDR2: MRHNA and SNTAGT. There are 15 residues in the CDR3. Trimming at V came to 7 bases and at J to 6 bases, leaving 10 bases not matched to a gene. The CDR3 here is CASNQEGQGGSEAFF. The DNA of the CDR3 is TGTGCCAGCAATCAGGAGGGACAGGGGGGTTCTGAAGCTTTCTTT.

This rearrangement joins TRBV25-1 to TRBJ2-7, with 9 bases aligning to TRBD1. The ends lost 6 bases at V and 2 bases at J; junction bases unmatched: 8. Per germline, CDR1 MGHDK and CDR2 SYGVNS. The CDR3 runs 15 residues. The CDR3 DNA sequence: TGTGCCAGCAGCCAAGTACAGGGGGCGACCTACGAGCAGTACTTC. Its translation: CASSQVQGATYEQYF.

This clone was seen more than once but under ten times. The V call is TRBV29-1, the J call TRBJ2-5; D unresolved. CDR3 length: 12 residues. CDR1 and CDR2 from the germline V gene are SQVTM and ANQGSEA. Trimming took off 4 bases at V and 2 bases at J, with 8 bases between the two ends. CDR3 protein: CSVAQIQETQYF. CDR3 nucleotide sequence: TGCAGCGTTGCTCAGATACAAGAGACCCAGTACTTC.

This clone was observed a single time. V is TRBV9 and J is TRBJ2-2; D may be TRBD1 (6 bases). This CDR3 spans 15 amino acids. V dropped 4 bases and J dropped 4 bases, with 14 bases sitting between them. Germline V gene lookup returns CDR1 SGDLS and CDR2 YYNGEE. The CDR3 is CASSHHGQFTGELFF. The DNA of the CDR3 is TGTGCCAGCAGCCATCATGGACAGTTCACCGGGGAGCTGTTTTTT.

The chain couples TRBV27 to TRBJ2-3; perhaps TRBD1 as D (5 bases). The CDR3 runs to 13 residues. Deletions cut 8 bases from V and 2 bases from J, with 11 bases between. From germline, CDR1 is MNHEY and CDR2 SMNVEV (reference sequence). The CDR3 region is CASGRQITDTQYF. The CDR3 bases are TGTGCCAGCGGCCGACAGATCACAGATACGCAGTATTTT.

The chain carries TRBV7-3 and TRBJ2-3, with TRBD2 identical over 7 bases. J gave up 5 bases and V 6 bases, and 14 bases lay outside the gene matches. There are 16 residues in the CDR3. Germline loops: CDR1 SGHTA, CDR2 FQGTGA. This CDR3 reads CASSALGGRGIDTQYF. CDR3 in DNA: TGTGCCAGCAGTGCCCTGGGGGGGAGAGGTATAGATACGCAGTATTTT. Based on the CDR3 plus reference TRBV7-3 and TRBJ2-3, the full variable domain is GAGVSQTPSNKVTEKGKYVELRCDPISGHTALYWYRQSLGQGPEFLIYFQGTGAADDSGLPNDRFFAVRPEGSVSTLKIQRTERGDSAVYLCASSALGGRGIDTQYFGPGTRLTVL.

This chain connects TRBV19 to TRBJ1-6; tentatively, D is TRBD1 (6 bases). From germline, CDR1 is LNHDA and CDR2 SQIVND (reference sequence). The CDR3 is 15 amino acids. Deletions cut 9 bases from V and 12 bases from J, with 24 bases between. CDR3 bases: TGTGCCAGGCAAAGGGGGTCGGCAATGGTGAGACCCCTCCACTTT. Translating it yields CARQRGSAMVRPLHF.

This clone was counted a single time. J is TRBJ2-3 and V is TRBV30, with a weak D call TRBD2 (6 bases). Trimming removed 4 bases at V and 1 base at J, with 12 bases between. This CDR3 contains 14 residues. Germline values: CDR1 GTSNPN, CDR2 SVGIG (reference sequence). Here the CDR3 DNA reads TGTGCCTGGAAGAGGGCGGGGCGCACAGATACGCAGTATTTT. It translates to CAWKRAGRTDTQYF.

The chain uses TRBV6-5 and TRBJ1-2, with unresolved D. The V end was cut by 0 bases, the J end by 7 bases, with 9 bases between. CDR1 and CDR2 (germline): MNHEY, SVGAGI. CDR3 length: 13 residues. The CDR3 DNA sequence: TGTGCCAGCAGTTACTCCATGAGCCCTGGCTACACCTTC. Amino acids: CASSYSMSPGYTF.

A few counts support this clone. The genes are TRBV5-4 and TRBJ1-1; 8 bases are shared with TRBD1. Unmatched junction bases numbered 11, after V lost 4 bases and J lost 0 bases. Germline CDR1 SGHNT, CDR2 YYREEE (reference sequence). The CDR3 loop spans 17 amino acids. The CDR3 here is CASSPGGRPLMNTEAFF. For the CDR3, the DNA is TGTGCCAGCAGCCCAGGGGGCCGGCCTTTGATGAACACTGAAGCTTTCTTT.

This CDR3 reads CASSSTGRRTLRTGELFF. The CDR3 nucleotides are TGTGCCAGCAGCTCCACTGGGCGGAGGACCCTTCGAACCGGGGAGCTGTTTTTT. V is TRBV7-2 and J is TRBJ2-2; TRBD2 might be the D (5 bases). This CDR3 region has 18 residues. The germline V and J ends were trimmed by 4 bases and 5 bases, with 23 bases remaining between them. Germline CDR1 is SGHTA and CDR2 is FQGNSA.

On this clone: Mismatch with germline at one junction end may stem from a read error. The chain couples TRBV7-2 to TRBJ2-3; TRBD2 matches at 12 bases. The CDR3 totals 13 residues. Germline V lookup: CDR1 SGHTA, CDR2 FQGNSA. This chain's CDR3 is CASSLELWTSGIF. CDR3 nucleotides: TGTGCCAGCAGCTTAGAGTTGTGGACTAGCGGGATATTT.

This rearrangement joins TRBV7-2 to TRBJ2-2; 11 bases fit TRBD2. The CDR3 is made up of 15 amino acids. Germline trimming cut 6 bases from V and 6 bases from J; bases unmatched to any gene: 6. Germline CDR1 SGHTA, CDR2 FQGNSA. DNA of the CDR3: TGTGCCAGCAGAACTAGCGGGAGTTCCCCCGGGGAGCTGTTTTTT. Translating gives CASRTSGSSPGELFF.

In nucleotides, the CDR3 is TGTGCCAGCAGTGAGAGGTATGGGTACACTGAAGCTTTCTTT. Its translation is CASSERYGYTEAFF. J is TRBJ1-1 and V is TRBV6-1, with D hard to call. The germline V and J ends were trimmed by 3 bases and 3 bases, with 11 bases remaining between them. Germline loops: CDR1 MNHNS, CDR2 SASEGT. This CDR3 region has 14 residues.